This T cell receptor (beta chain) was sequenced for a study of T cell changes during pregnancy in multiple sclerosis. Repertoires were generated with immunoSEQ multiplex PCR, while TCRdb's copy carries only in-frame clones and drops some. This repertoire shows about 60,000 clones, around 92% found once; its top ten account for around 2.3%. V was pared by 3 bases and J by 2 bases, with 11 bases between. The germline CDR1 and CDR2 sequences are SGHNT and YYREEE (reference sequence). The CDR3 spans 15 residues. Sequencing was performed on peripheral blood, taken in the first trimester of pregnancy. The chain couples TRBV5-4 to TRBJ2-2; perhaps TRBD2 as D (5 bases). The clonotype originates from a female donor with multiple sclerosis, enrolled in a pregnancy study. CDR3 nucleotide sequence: TGTGCCAGCAGCTCAGCGGTTCCTAACACCGGGGAGCTGTTTTTT. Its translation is CASSSAVPNTGELFF.